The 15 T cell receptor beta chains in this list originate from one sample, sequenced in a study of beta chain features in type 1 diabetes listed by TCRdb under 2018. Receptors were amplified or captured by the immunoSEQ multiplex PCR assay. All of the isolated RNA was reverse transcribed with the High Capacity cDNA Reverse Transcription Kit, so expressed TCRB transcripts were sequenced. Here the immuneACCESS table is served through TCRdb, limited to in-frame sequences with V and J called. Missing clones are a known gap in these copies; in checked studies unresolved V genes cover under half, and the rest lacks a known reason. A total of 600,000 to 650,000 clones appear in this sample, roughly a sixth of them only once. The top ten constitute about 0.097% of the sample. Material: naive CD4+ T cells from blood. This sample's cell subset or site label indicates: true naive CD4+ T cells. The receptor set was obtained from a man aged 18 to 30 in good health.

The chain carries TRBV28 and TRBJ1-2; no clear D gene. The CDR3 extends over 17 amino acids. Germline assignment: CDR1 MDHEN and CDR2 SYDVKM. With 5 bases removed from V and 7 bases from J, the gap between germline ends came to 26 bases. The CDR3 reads CASSLPQRPGSRSGYTF. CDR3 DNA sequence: TGTGCCAGCAGTCTGCCACAGAGACCGGGTAGTCGAAGTGGCTACACCTTC.

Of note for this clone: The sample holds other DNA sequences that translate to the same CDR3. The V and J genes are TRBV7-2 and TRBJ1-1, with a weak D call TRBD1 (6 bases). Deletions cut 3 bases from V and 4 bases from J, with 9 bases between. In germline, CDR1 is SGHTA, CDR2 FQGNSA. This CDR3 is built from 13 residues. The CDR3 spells CASSFRGGTEAFF. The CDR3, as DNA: TGTGCCAGCAGCTTTAGGGGGGGCACTGAAGCTTTCTTT.

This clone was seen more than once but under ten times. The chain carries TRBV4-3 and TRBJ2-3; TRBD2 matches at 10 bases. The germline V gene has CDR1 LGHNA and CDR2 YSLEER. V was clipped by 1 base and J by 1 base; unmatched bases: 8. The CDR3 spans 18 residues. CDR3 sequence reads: CASSQGRPSGSRTDTQYF. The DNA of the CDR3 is TGCGCCAGCAGCCAAGGTCGCCCTAGCGGGAGCCGCACAGATACGCAGTATTTT.

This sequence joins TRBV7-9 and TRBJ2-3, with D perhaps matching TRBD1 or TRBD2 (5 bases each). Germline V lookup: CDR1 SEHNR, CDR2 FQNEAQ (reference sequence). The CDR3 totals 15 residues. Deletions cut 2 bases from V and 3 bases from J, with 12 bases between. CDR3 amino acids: CASSLRGEKTDTQYF. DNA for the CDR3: TGTGCCAGCAGCTTACGAGGGGAGAAGACAGATACGCAGTATTTT. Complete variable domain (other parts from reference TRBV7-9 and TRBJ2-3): DTGVSQNPRHKITKRGQNVTFRCDPISEHNRLYWYRQTLGQGPEFLTYFQNEAQLEKSRLLSDRFSAERPKGSFSTLEIQRTEQGDSAMYLCASSLRGEKTDTQYFGPGTRLTVL.

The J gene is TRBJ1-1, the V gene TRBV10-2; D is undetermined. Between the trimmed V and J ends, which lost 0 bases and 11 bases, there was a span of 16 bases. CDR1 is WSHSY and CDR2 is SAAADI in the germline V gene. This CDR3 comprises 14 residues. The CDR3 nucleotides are TGCGCCAGCAGTGAGTCAACGGGGTTTGTAGTCGCTTTCTTT. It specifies CASSESTGFVVAFF.

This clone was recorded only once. The CDR3 loop reads CAWGGPVWGDYGYTF. CDR3 bases: TGTGCCTGGGGAGGTCCCGTTTGGGGCGACTATGGCTACACCTTC. The chain carries TRBV30 and TRBJ1-2; maybe TRBD1 (5 bases). The germline CDR1 and CDR2 sequences are GTSNPN and SVGIG (reference sequence). Trimming stripped 5 bases from V and 3 bases from J, with 19 bases between. This CDR3 is 15 amino acids long.

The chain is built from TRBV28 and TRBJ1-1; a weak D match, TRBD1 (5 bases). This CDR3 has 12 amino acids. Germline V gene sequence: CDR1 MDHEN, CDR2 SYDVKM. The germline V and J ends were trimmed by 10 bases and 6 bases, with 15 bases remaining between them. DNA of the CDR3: TGTGCCACCCTTAGGGGTACGCCTGAAGCTTTCTTT. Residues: CATLRGTPEAFF.

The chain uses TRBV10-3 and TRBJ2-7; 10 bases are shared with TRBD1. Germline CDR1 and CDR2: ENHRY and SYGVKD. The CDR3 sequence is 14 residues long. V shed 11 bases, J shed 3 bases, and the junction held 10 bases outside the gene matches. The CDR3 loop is CASMTTGGSYEQYF. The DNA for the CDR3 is TGTGCCTCTATGACGACAGGGGGCAGCTACGAGCAGTACTTC.

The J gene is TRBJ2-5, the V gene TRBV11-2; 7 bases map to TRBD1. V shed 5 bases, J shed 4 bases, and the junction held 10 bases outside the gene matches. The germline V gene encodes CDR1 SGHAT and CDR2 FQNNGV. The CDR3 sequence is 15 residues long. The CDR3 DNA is TGTGCCAGCAGCCCGGGACAGACGGTTGGAGAGACCCAGTACTTC. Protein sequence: CASSPGQTVGETQYF.

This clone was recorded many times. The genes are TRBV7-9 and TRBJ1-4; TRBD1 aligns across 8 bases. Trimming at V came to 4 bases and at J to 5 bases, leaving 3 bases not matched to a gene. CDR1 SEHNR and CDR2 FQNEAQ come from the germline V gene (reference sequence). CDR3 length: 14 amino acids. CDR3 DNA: TGTGCCAGCAGCTCGACAGGGGACAATGAAAAACTGTTTTTT. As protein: CASSSTGDNEKLFF.

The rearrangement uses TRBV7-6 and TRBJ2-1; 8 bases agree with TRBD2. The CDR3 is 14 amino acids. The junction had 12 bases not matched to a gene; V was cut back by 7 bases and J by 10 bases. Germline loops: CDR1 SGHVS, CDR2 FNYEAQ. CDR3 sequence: CASTLREGVGEQFF. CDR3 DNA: TGTGCCAGCACCCTCCGGGAGGGGGTAGGGGAGCAGTTCTTC. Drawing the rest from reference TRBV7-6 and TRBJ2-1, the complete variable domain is GAGVSQSPRYKVTKRGQDVALRCDPISGHVSLYWYRQALGQGPEFLTYFNYEAQQDKSGLPNDRFSAERPEGSISTLTIQRTEQRDSAMYRCASTLREGVGEQFFGPGTRLTVL.

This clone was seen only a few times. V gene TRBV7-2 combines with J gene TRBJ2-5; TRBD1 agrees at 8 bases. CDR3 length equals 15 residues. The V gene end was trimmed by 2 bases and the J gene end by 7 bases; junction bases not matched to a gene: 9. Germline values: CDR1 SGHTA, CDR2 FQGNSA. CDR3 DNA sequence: TGTGCCAGCAGCTTAAGCGGGCAGGGGGCTGGGACCCAGTACTTC. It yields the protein CASSLSGQGAGTQYF. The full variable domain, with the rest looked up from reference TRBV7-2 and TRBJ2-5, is GAGVSQSPSNKVTEKGKDVELRCDPISGHTALYWYRQSLGQGLEFLIYFQGNSAPDKSGLPSDRFSAERTGGSVSTLTIQRTQQEDSAVYLCASSLSGQGAGTQYFGPGTRLLVL.

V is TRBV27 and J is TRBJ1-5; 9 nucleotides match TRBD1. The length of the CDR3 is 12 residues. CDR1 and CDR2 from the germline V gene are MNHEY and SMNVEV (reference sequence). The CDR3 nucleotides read TGTGCGAGCGGACAGGGGTATCAGCCCCAGCATTTT. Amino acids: CASGQGYQPQHF.

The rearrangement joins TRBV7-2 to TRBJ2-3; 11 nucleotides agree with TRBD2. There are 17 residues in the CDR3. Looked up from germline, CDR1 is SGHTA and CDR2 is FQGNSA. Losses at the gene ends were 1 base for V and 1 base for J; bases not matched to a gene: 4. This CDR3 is CASSLEISGGGTDTQYF. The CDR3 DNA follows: TGTGCCAGCAGCTTAGAGATTAGCGGGGGGGGCACAGATACGCAGTATTTT.

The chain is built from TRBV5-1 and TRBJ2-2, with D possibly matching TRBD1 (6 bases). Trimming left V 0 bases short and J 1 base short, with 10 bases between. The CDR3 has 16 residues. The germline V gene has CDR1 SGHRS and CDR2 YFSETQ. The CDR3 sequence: CASSLGTERNTGELFF. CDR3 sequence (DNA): TGCGCCAGCAGCTTGGGGACAGAAAGGAACACCGGGGAGCTGTTTTTT.